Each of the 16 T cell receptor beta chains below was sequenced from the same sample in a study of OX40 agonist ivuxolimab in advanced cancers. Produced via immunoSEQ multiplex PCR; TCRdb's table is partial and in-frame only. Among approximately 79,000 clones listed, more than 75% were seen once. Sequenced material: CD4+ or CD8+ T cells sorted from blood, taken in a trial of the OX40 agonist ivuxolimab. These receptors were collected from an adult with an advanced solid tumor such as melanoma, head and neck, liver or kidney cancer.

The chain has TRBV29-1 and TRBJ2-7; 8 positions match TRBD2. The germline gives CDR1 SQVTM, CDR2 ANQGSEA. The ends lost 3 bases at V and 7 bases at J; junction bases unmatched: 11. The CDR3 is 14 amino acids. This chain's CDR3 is CSVEISGKAWEQYF. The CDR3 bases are TGCAGCGTTGAGATTAGCGGGAAGGCGTGGGAGCAGTACTTC.

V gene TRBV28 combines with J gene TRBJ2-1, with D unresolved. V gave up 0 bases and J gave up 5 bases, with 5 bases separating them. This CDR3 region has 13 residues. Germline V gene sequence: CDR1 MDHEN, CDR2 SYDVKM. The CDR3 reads CASSLWVDNEQFF. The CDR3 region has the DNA TGTGCCAGCAGTTTATGGGTTGACAATGAGCAGTTCTTC.

CDR3 region: CASSFGTGDLFTGELFF. CDR3 DNA: TGTGCCAGTAGTTTTGGGACAGGGGACCTGTTCACCGGGGAGCTGTTTTTT. The chain uses TRBV19 and TRBJ2-2; TRBD1 agrees at 10 bases. The V segment lost 5 bases and the J segment 4 bases; nucleotides outside the gene matches: 10. The CDR3 runs to 17 residues. Germline-derived CDR1 and CDR2 are LNHDA and SQIVND (reference sequence). The full variable domain, in which reference TRBV19 and TRBJ2-2 provide the parts outside the CDR3, is DGGITQSPKYLFRKEGQNVTLSCEQNLNHDAMYWYRQDPGQGLRLIYYSQIVNDFQKGDIAEGYSVSREKKESFPLTVTSAQKNPTAFYLCASSFGTGDLFTGELFFGEGSRLTVL.

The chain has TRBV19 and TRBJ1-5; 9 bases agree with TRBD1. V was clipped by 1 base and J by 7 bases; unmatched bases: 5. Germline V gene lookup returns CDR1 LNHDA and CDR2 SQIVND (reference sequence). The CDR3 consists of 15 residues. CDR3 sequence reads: CASSIAGTGYQPQHF. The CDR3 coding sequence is TGTGCCAGTAGTATAGCTGGGACAGGGTACCAGCCCCAGCATTTT.

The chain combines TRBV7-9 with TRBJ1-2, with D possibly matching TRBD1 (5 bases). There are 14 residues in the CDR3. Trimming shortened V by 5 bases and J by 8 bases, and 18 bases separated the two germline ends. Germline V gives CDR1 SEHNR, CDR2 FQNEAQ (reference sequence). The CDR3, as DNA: TGTGCCAGCAGCCCTAGTGGGGGGTTTGGCGGCTACACCTTC. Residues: CASSPSGGFGGYTF. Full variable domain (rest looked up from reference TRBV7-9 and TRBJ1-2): DTGVSQNPRHKITKRGQNVTFRCDPISEHNRLYWYRQTLGQGPEFLTYFQNEAQLEKSRLLSDRFSAERPKGSFSTLEIQRTEQGDSAMYLCASSPSGGFGGYTFGSGTRLTVV.

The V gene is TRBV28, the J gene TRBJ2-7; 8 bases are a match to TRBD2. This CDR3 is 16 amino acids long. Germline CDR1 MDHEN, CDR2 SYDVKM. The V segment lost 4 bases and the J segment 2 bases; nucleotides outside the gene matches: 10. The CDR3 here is CASSSPSRGVTYEQYF. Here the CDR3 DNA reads TGTGCCAGCAGTTCCCCCTCGCGGGGGGTCACCTACGAGCAGTACTTC.

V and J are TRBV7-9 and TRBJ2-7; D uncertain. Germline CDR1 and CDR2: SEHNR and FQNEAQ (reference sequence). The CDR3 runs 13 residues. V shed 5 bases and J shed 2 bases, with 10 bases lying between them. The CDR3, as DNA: TGTGCCAGCAGCACCACAGATCCCTACGAGCAGTACTTC. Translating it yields CASSTTDPYEQYF. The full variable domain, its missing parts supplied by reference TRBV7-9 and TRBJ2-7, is DTGVSQNPRHKITKRGQNVTFRCDPISEHNRLYWYRQTLGQGPEFLTYFQNEAQLEKSRLLSDRFSAERPKGSFSTLEIQRTEQGDSAMYLCASSTTDPYEQYFGPGTRLTVT.

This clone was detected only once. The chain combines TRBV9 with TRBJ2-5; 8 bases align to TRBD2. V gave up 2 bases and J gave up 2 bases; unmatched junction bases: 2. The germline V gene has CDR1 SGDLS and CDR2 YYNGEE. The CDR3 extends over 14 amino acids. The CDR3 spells CASSVSGVQETQYF. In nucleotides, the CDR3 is TGTGCCAGCAGCGTTAGCGGGGTACAAGAGACCCAGTACTTC.

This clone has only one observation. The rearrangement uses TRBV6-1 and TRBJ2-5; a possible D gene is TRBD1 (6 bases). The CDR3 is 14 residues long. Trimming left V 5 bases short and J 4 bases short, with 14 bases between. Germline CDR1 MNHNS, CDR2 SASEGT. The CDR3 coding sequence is TGTGCCAGCAGTACCCGGACAGACCCAGAGACCCAGTACTTC. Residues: CASSTRTDPETQYF.

DNA of the CDR3: TGTGCCAGTAGTTCTGCCGGGACTCTACCCTACGAGCAGTACTTC. This sequence encodes CASSSAGTLPYEQYF. V usage is TRBV19 and J usage is TRBJ2-7; possible D gene TRBD2, 6 bases. Trimming left V 5 bases short and J 2 bases short, with 16 bases between. CDR1 is LNHDA, CDR2 SQIVND, per germline (reference sequence). The CDR3 has 15 residues.

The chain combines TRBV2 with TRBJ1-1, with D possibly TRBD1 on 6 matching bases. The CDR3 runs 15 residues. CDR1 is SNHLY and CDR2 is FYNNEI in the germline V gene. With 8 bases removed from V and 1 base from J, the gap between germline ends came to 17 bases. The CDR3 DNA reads TGTGCCAGCGGGATTAGACAGGCGTCGAACACTGAAGCTTTCTTT. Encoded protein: CASGIRQASNTEAFF.

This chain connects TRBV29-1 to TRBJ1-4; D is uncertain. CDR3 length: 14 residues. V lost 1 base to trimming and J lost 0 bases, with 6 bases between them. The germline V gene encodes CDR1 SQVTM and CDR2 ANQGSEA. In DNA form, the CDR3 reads TGCAGCGTTGAAGCGGATTCAACTAATGAAAAACTGTTTTTT. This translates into CSVEADSTNEKLFF.

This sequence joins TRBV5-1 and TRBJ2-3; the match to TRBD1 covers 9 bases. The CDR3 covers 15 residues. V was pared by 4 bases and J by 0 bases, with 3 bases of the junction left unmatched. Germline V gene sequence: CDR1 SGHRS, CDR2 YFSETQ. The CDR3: CASSKGQGSTDTQYF. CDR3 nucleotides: TGCGCCAGCAGCAAGGGACAGGGAAGCACAGATACGCAGTATTTT.

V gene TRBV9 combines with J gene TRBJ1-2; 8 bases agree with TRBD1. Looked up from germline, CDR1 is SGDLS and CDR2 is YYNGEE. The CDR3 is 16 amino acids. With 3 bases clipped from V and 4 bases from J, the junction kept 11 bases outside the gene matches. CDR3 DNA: TGTGCCAGCAGCGCCCCGGACAGGGATCGTATCTATGGCTACACCTTC. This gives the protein CASSAPDRDRIYGYTF.

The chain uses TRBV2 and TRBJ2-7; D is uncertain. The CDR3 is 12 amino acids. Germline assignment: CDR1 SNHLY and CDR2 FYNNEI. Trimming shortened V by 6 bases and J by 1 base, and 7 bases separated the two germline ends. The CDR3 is CASRGNSYEQYF. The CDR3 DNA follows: TGTGCCAGCAGGGGGAATTCCTACGAGCAGTACTTC.

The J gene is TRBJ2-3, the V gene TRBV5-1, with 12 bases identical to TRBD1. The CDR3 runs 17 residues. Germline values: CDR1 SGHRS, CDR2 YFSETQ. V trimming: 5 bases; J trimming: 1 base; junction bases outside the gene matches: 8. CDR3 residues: CASRRGTGGLGTDTQYF. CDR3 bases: TGCGCCAGCAGAAGGGGGACAGGGGGCTTGGGCACAGATACGCAGTATTTT.